These T cell receptor beta chains were read from a single sample in a study of blood T cell repertoires in COVID-19. Sequencing used immunoSEQ multiplex PCR; TCRdb keeps in-frame clones, though not all of them. This sample has fewer than 300,000 clones, with 70% to 85% found just once. The specimen was peripheral blood. The origin of the receptors is a human donor with COVID-19, enrolled during active disease. The donor label of this sample is uncertain. Both conserved end residues are trimmed from each CDR3.

v_call	j_call	cdr3_aa
TRBV7-2	TRBJ2-5	ASSLGRGETQY
TRBV15	TRBJ1-3	ATSTGNSGNTIY
TRBV19	TRBJ1-2	ASSPGTDRGDGYT
TRBV30	TRBJ2-3	AWRLGRGPDTQY
TRBV7-3	TRBJ2-1	ASSLPSGNEQF
TRBV9	TRBJ1-3	ASSVENRGPGNTIY
TRBV19	TRBJ1-5	ASSPGWEPQH
TRBV11-2	TRBJ1-4	ASSLQATNEKLF
TRBV29-1	TRBJ2-1	SVDRGAAYNEQF
TRBV5-1	TRBJ1-1	ASSRSGTGNTEAF
TRBV7-3	TRBJ2-1	ASSSAGVGNEQF
TRBV7-2	TRBJ2-5	ASSLTGGDQETQY
TRBV7-9	TRBJ2-7	ASSPGFASSPYEQY
TRBV7-7	TRBJ2-1	ASSLHAGLAGNEQF
TRBV5-4	TRBJ1-1	ASSSQVKNTEAF
TRBV28	TRBJ1-5	ASSLDRGPQPQH
TRBV30	TRBJ1-1	ASIIGNTEAF
TRBV27	TRBJ1-5	ASSLWAFITYSNQPQH
TRBV19	TRBJ2-5	ASSLLAGETQY
TRBV18	TRBJ2-1	ASSPLTSGTHNEQF
TRBV11-2	TRBJ1-2	ASSPSPWTEYGYT
TRBV19	TRBJ1-4	ASRYRGQANEKLF
TRBV6-5	TRBJ1-4	ASSYDPGKTEKLF
TRBV11-3	TRBJ2-3	ASSLVAGAGTDTQY
TRBV11-3	TRBJ2-1	ASSLDRGWDEQF
TRBV30	TRBJ1-5	AWSARVTSNQPQH
TRBV19	TRBJ2-3	ASSTSGSSTDTQY
TRBV16	TRBJ1-5	ASTTTTTNQPQH
TRBV27	TRBJ1-1	ASRPWDSLNTEAF
TRBV28	TRBJ1-6	ASSSQGGRLLPLH
TRBV27	TRBJ2-5	ASGKAGLGETQY
TRBV7-2	TRBJ2-7	ASSHPGLPIGQY
TRBV2	TRBJ2-2	ASSDVGQGDNGELF
TRBV7-2	TRBJ2-3	ASSLVVRDTQY
TRBV6-5	TRBJ1-6	ASRTGVNSPLH
TRBV5-8	TRBJ1-6	ASSFTGHNSPLH
TRBV2	TRBJ2-2	ASRPNRGSGELF
TRBV7-9	TRBJ1-2	ASSLSFRGARGRNGYT
TRBV19	TRBJ1-4	ASSIGTAPTNEKLF
TRBV7-2	TRBJ2-2	ASSFSGHTGELF
TRBV11-3	TRBJ1-1	ASSVNGEVTEAF
TRBV2	TRBJ2-1	ASSVVGSGEQF
TRBV29-1	TRBJ2-1	SVTSLAGASNEQF
TRBV4-1	TRBJ2-1	ASSGRTSGLTYNEQF
TRBV3-1/TRBV3-2	TRBJ1-2	ASSPVREGGYT
TRBV27	TRBJ2-7	ASSLGQGLPSVYEQY
TRBV24-1	TRBJ2-5	ATSAQGVETQY
TRBV4-3	TRBJ1-6	ASSQGRNSPLH
TRBV5-1	TRBJ2-7	ASVPGTESSYEQY
TRBV6-5	TRBJ2-7	ASISKALADYEQY
TRBV7-6	TRBJ2-7	ASSLGRGASYEQY